The rows below give T cell receptor beta chains drawn from one sample of a study of regulatory T cells in long-lasting Graves disease. Each CDR3 protein is one row after TCRdb ran MiXCR on the multiplex PCR reads. The profile shows approximately 360,000 distinct CDR3 sequences, around 11% of them singletons. This sample also belongs to another study, concerning T cells in Graves' hyperthyroidism and ophthalmopathy.

The sample was peripheral blood mononuclear cells (PBMCs), taken at new diagnosis, from a patient treated with antithyroid drugs. These receptors all stem from a young woman with Graves disease. The CDR3 runs from the conserved cysteine through the conserved F or W. Fields, in order: clone size, J gene, V gene, D gene, CDR3 protein, CDR3 DNA. A D gene is named only where the DNA matches it firmly. Not all rows give a size; the values are once, few, many and, for expanded clones, a class.

clone size: many; J gene: TRBJ1-4; V gene: TRBV19; D gene: NA; CDR3 protein: CASSIVRGRNEKLFF; CDR3 DNA: TGTGCCAGTAGTATCGTCAGAGGGAGAAATGAAAAACTGTTTTTT
clone size: few; J gene: TRBJ2-6; V gene: TRBV30; D gene: NA; CDR3 protein: CAWSVGVGGLSGANVLTF; CDR3 DNA: TGTGCCTGGAGTGTTGGTGTCGGGGGATTATCTGGGGCCAACGTCCTGACTTTC
clone size: NA; J gene: TRBJ1-5; V gene: TRBV9; D gene: NA; CDR3 protein: CASSVEGWGQPQHF; CDR3 DNA: TGTGCCAGCAGCGTAGAGGGTTGGGGTCAGCCCCAGCATTTT
clone size: many; J gene: TRBJ1-2; V gene: TRBV2; D gene: NA; CDR3 protein: CASSGETAYGYGYTF; CDR3 DNA: TGTGCCAGCAGTGGAGAGACAGCGTATGGCTACGGCTACACCTTC
clone size: many; J gene: TRBJ2-1; V gene: TRBV20-1; D gene: NA; CDR3 protein: CSARDSVGASSYNEQFF; CDR3 DNA: TGCAGTGCTAGAGATAGCGTAGGCGCTAGCTCCTACAATGAGCAGTTCTTC
clone size: NA; J gene: TRBJ1-2; V gene: TRBV4-2; D gene: NA; CDR3 protein: CASSQEIGAHGYGYTF; CDR3 DNA: TGTGCCAGCAGCCAAGAGATCGGGGCGCATGGTTATGGCTACACCTTC
clone size: many; J gene: TRBJ2-2; V gene: TRBV27; D gene: NA; CDR3 protein: CASSLSNTGELFF; CDR3 DNA: TGTGCCAGCAGTCTTTCGAACACCGGGGAGCTGTTTTTT
clone size: many; J gene: TRBJ2-1; V gene: TRBV11-1; D gene: NA; CDR3 protein: CASSLTGSGNEQFF; CDR3 DNA: TGTGCCAGCAGCCTAACAGGGTCTGGAAATGAGCAGTTCTTC
clone size: NA; J gene: TRBJ1-5; V gene: TRBV7-6; D gene: NA; CDR3 protein: CASSLSAFGQGGQPQHF; CDR3 DNA: TGTGCCAGCAGCTTAAGCGCGTTTGGCCAGGGAGGTCAGCCCCAGCATTTT
clone size: many; J gene: TRBJ1-1; V gene: TRBV6-2/TRBV6-3; D gene: NA; CDR3 protein: CASSWTHRILNTEAFF; CDR3 DNA: TGTGCCAGCAGTTGGACACACAGAATTTTGAACACTGAAGCTTTCTTT
clone size: NA; J gene: TRBJ2-2; V gene: TRBV11-2; D gene: NA; CDR3 protein: CASSLTSTPNTGELFF; CDR3 DNA: TGTGCCAGCAGCTTGACGTCTACACCGAACACCGGGGAGCTGTTTTTT
clone size: many; J gene: TRBJ1-1; V gene: TRBV3-1; D gene: NA; CDR3 protein: CASSRRVGTEAFF; CDR3 DNA: TGTGCCAGCAGCCGTAGGGTTGGTACTGAAGCTTTCTTT
clone size: many; J gene: TRBJ2-3; V gene: TRBV28; D gene: TRBD2; CDR3 protein: CASSFRSGRAMNTQYF; CDR3 DNA: TGTGCCAGCAGTTTCCGCAGCGGGAGGGCCATGAATACGCAGTATTTT
clone size: many; J gene: TRBJ2-5; V gene: TRBV20-1; D gene: TRBD2; CDR3 protein: CSAPRTRQETQYF; CDR3 DNA: TGCAGTGCCCCTCGGACTAGACAAGAGACCCAGTACTTC
clone size: many; J gene: TRBJ2-7; V gene: TRBV9; D gene: NA; CDR3 protein: CASSDGAGEQYF; CDR3 DNA: TGTGCCAGCAGCGATGGGGCGGGCGAGCAGTACTTC
clone size: many; J gene: TRBJ1-5; V gene: TRBV2; D gene: TRBD1; CDR3 protein: CASSRGQGGNQPQHF; CDR3 DNA: TGTGCCAGCAGTCGGGGACAGGGGGGCAATCAGCCCCAGCATTTT
clone size: many; J gene: TRBJ1-1; V gene: TRBV4-2; D gene: TRBD1; CDR3 protein: CASKGTDNTEAFF; CDR3 DNA: TGTGCCAGCAAAGGGACAGACAACACTGAAGCTTTCTTT
clone size: many; J gene: TRBJ1-1; V gene: TRBV3-1; D gene: NA; CDR3 protein: CASSQDDTEAFF; CDR3 DNA: TGTGCCAGCAGCCAAGACGACACTGAAGCTTTCTTT
clone size: NA; J gene: TRBJ1-2; V gene: TRBV4-3; D gene: NA; CDR3 protein: CASSQDQGNYGYTF; CDR3 DNA: TGCGCCAGCAGCCAAGATCAGGGAAACTATGGCTACACCTTC
clone size: many; J gene: TRBJ1-1; V gene: TRBV11-2; D gene: NA; CDR3 protein: CASRQGLGYNTEAFF; CDR3 DNA: TGTGCCAGCAGACAGGGTCTCGGGTACAACACTGAAGCTTTCTTT
clone size: many; J gene: TRBJ2-5; V gene: TRBV6-1; D gene: NA; CDR3 protein: CASRPDSSETQYF; CDR3 DNA: TGTGCCAGCAGGCCGGATTCATCCGAGACCCAGTACTTC
clone size: many; J gene: TRBJ2-1; V gene: TRBV2; D gene: TRBD2; CDR3 protein: CASSTGTSGRNEQFF; CDR3 DNA: TGTGCCAGCAGCACCGGGACTAGCGGGAGGAATGAGCAGTTCTTC
clone size: NA; J gene: TRBJ2-3; V gene: TRBV13; D gene: NA; CDR3 protein: CASSLYSPGDTQYF; CDR3 DNA: TGTGCCAGCAGCTTATATTCCCCGGGCGATACGCAGTATTTT
clone size: few; J gene: TRBJ1-2; V gene: TRBV7-3; D gene: NA; CDR3 protein: CASSSGPLEGYTF; CDR3 DNA: TGTGCCAGCAGCTCGGGACCATTAGAAGGCTACACCTTC
clone size: many; J gene: TRBJ2-1; V gene: TRBV15; D gene: NA; CDR3 protein: CATNVGLDSSSYNEQFF; CDR3 DNA: TGTGCCACCAACGTAGGGTTGGATTCGAGCTCCTACAATGAGCAGTTCTTC
clone size: many; J gene: TRBJ2-1; V gene: TRBV18; D gene: TRBD2; CDR3 protein: CASSPGTSGKGNEQFF; CDR3 DNA: TGTGCCAGCTCACCCGGGACTAGCGGGAAGGGGAATGAGCAGTTCTTC
clone size: once; J gene: TRBJ1-2; V gene: TRBV7-2; D gene: NA; CDR3 protein: CASSLERFAGAGAYGYTF; CDR3 DNA: TGTGCCAGCAGCTTAGAAAGATTCGCAGGGGCGGGCGCCTATGGCTACACCTTC
clone size: many; J gene: TRBJ2-1; V gene: TRBV11-2; D gene: TRBD2; CDR3 protein: CASSNSGTSGSAQFF; CDR3 DNA: TGTGCCAGCAGCAACTCCGGGACTAGCGGCTCCGCGCAGTTCTTC
clone size: NA; J gene: TRBJ1-2; V gene: TRBV5-4; D gene: NA; CDR3 protein: CASSTNYDRLYGYTF; CDR3 DNA: TGTGCCAGCAGCACCAACTACGACAGATTGTATGGCTACACCTTC